This record looks at one T cell receptor beta chain sequence and its context. In this sample, this clone turned up a few times. The antigen this receptor binds is unknown. No much larger clonotype is one base removed from it; base qualities were not supplied. The CDR3 regions of human TCRbeta chains were analyzed by immunosequencing. The authors processed their data as follows. TCRs in the repertoires were compared against a reference library of SARS-CoV-2-specific TCRs that had been generated with the MIRA antigen-specificity platform. Breadth was defined as the fraction of unique TCRs that were SARS-CoV-2-associated. Depth was defined as the fraction of total T cells that were SARS-CoV-2-associated. Using the MIRA data, every spike-specific TCR was mapped to the spike region that the TCR reacted to and assigned to either a CD4 or a CD8 class. Log10-transformed breadth and depth values were compared by one-way ANOVA with Sidak's multiple comparisons tests. The table was pulled from immuneACCESS by TCRdb, which kept in-frame rearrangements only. Such tables lose some clones; where checked, under half of the loss comes from unresolved V genes, and the rest has no known cause. Clone size and V and J calls were adopted from that table, with D and trimming inferred from the DNA. This sample lists about 99,000 clones; approximately 90% were detected once. The top ten hold roughly 2.7% of the sample.

Interpreted using the paper, the time point label stands for: baseline before first vaccination. The vaccinee samples were drawn from two UK trials, COV001 and COV002, one of which was a single-blind randomized controlled phase 2/3 trial testing AZD1222 (ChAdOx1 nCoV-19) in healthy adults. For TCRbeta chain sequencing, PBMC samples from trial participants were taken at day 0 and at day 28 after the second dose. The sample originates from a study of T cell responses to AZD1222 COVID-19 vaccine (dated by TCRdb to the early 2020s). Looking at the study overall: AZD1222 recipients whose second dose came at about 4 weeks and those whose second dose came at about 12 weeks were combined into one group, since spike-specific TCR depth and breadth did not differ between the two schedules. TCR sequencing was performed for 230 to 250 trial participants, of whom 207 were given two doses of AZD1222 and 26 were given two doses of MenACWY control vaccine. Trial participants were enrolled by age into subgroups of 18-55, 56-69 and 70-plus years, and approximately 150, 30 and 60 TCR-sequenced participants, respectively, were included in these subgroups. Broader findings and caveats from the paper: In the small 56-69-year group, the increase in depth fell short of significance, most likely because of low power. The vaccine-associated CD4 TCRs covered the entire spike protein, and the dominant responses fell in regions 160-218 and 743-854. Nearly half of unique spike-specific TCRs reportedly recognized epitopes outside regions mutated in the B.1.351 and B.1.1.7 variants. Participants were mostly white British, with more females than males. The authors suggested clonal diversity may have been underestimated. A significant rise in spike-specific TCR breadth and depth was observed after two AZD1222 doses relative to day 0 and relative to MenACWY recipients. Conclusions about previously exposed vaccinees were limited because only six AZD1222 recipients were SARS-CoV-2 seropositive at baseline. Because no samples from the day 14 peak response were available, repertoires could be characterized only after the peak T cell response.

Specimen: peripheral blood, collected on day 0 of AZD1222 vaccination. This receptor was identified in an adult in good health.

The nucleotides are TGTGCCAGCAGCTTAGAATACGGGGCGCGGCAGCCCCAGCATTTT. This is translated as CASSLEYGARQPQHF. The chain employs TRBV11-2 and TRBJ1-5; TRBD1 could be the D gene, as 5 bases match. Between the V and J ends, shortened by 0 bases and 7 bases respectively, the junction contains 13 bases. Reading the germline V gene gives CDR1 SGHAT and CDR2 FQNNGV. The CDR3, from cysteine to phenylalanine, totals 15 residues. Left in the record is the CDR3 DNA by itself, 45 bases read in frame from the first base.